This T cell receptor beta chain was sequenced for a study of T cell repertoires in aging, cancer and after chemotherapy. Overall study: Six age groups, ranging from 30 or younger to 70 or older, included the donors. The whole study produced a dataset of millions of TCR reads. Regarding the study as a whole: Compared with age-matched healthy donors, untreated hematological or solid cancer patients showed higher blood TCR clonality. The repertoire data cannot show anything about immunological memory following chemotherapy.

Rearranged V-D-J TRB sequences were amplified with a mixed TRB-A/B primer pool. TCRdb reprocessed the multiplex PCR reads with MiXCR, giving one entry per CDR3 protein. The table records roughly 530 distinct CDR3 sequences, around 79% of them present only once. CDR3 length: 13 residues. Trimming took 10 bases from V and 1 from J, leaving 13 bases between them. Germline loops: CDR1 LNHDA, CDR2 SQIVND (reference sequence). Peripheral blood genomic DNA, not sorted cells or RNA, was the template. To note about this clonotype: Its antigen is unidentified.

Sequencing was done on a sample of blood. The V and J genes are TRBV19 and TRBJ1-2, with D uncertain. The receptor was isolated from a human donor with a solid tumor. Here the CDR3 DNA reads TGTGCCACCTCGGCCATTTTTAACTATGGCTACACCTTC. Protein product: CATSAIFNYGYTF. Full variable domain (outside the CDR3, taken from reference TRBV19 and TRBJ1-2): DGGITQSPKYLFRKEGQNVTLSCEQNLNHDAMYWYRQDPGQGLRLIYYSQIVNDFQKGDIAEGYSVSREKKESFPLTVTSAQKNPTAFYLCATSAIFNYGYTFGSGTRLTVV.